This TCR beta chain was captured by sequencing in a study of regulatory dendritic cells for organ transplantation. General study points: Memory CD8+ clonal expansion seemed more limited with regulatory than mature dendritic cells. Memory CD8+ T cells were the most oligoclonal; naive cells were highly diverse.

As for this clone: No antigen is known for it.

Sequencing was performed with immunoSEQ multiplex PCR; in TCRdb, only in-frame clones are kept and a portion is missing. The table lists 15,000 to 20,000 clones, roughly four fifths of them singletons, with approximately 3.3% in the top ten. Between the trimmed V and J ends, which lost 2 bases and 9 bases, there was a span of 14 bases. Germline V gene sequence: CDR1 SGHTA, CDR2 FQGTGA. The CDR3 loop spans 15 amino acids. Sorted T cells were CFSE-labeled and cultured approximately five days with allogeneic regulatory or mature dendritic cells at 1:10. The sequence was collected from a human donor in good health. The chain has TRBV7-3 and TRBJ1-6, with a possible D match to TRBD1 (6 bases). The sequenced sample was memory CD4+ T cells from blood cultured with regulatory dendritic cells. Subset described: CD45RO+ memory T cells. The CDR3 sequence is CASSLSGQTGSPLHF. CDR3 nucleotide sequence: TGTGCCAGCAGCTTATCGGGCCAGACAGGTTCACCCCTCCACTTT.